This TCR beta chain is from a study of blood T cell repertoires in COVID-19. Participant ages covered about 18 to 89 years across 20 to 25 US areas. TCRdb's table, derived via immunoSEQ multiplex PCR, lists solely in-frame clones and lacks some. Among about 200,000 clones listed, 86% were seen once. The specimen sequenced was PBMCs or T cells enriched from blood (not recorded which). The source of this sequence is a middle-aged man with acute COVID-19.

CDR3 in DNA: TGCAGCGTCAGACGCTCAGGGACCGGGGAGCTGTTTTTT. Its protein product is CSVRRSGTGELFF. The gene calls are TRBV29-1 and TRBJ2-2; a possible D gene is TRBD1 (5 bases). The CDR3 has 13 amino acids. CDR1 is SQVTM, CDR2 ANQGSEA, per germline. The V end lost 6 bases, the J end lost 5 bases, and 13 bases lay between the germline ends.